The 31 T cell receptor beta chains below were found in one sample sequenced in a study of radiation and T cells in renal cell carcinoma. Time point meaning: blood 4 weeks post-SBRT, at nephrectomy. Treatment given: 15 Gy SBRT to primary tumor, nephrectomy 4 weeks later. Sequencing used immunoSEQ multiplex PCR; TCRdb keeps in-frame clones, though not all of them. Among 40,000 to 45,000 clones listed, roughly four fifths were seen once. The material was blood, obtained from a patient whose treatment included radiotherapy and nephrectomy. The receptors shown here come from a woman in her 70s with renal cell carcinoma.

The chain is built from TRBV27 and TRBJ1-2, with 9 bases that match TRBD1. The CDR3 runs to 16 residues. Losses at the gene ends were 6 bases for V and 3 bases for J; bases not matched to a gene: 11. Germline V gene data show CDR1 as MNHEY and CDR2 as SMNVEV (reference sequence). The CDR3 DNA sequence: TGTGCCAGCAGGGGACAGGGCGTTAGCCTCCACTATGGCTACACCTTC. It translates to CASRGQGVSLHYGYTF.

The chain combines TRBV9 with TRBJ1-2; no definite D call. CDR3 length equals 12 residues. Germline CDR1 is SGDLS and CDR2 is YYNGEE. V shed 1 base and J shed 4 bases, with 5 bases lying between them. CDR3 loop: CASSVQAYGYTF. The CDR3 nucleotides read TGTGCCAGCAGCGTACAGGCCTATGGCTACACCTTC.

This clone appeared once. This chain uses TRBV5-1 with TRBJ2-1; D is possibly TRBD2 (6 bases). This CDR3 is built from 15 residues. Germline values: CDR1 SGHRS, CDR2 YFSETQ. V lost 6 bases to trimming and J lost 0 bases, with 13 bases between them. The CDR3 reads CASTQGLSSYNEQFF. Here the CDR3 DNA reads TGCGCCAGCACTCAGGGACTGAGCTCCTACAATGAGCAGTTCTTC.

This clone appeared a few times. The V and J genes are TRBV4-1 and TRBJ2-7; 10 bases map to TRBD1. The V segment lost 0 bases and the J segment 3 bases; nucleotides outside the gene matches: 8. The CDR3 totals 17 residues. Germline CDR1 MGHRA, CDR2 YSYEKL. The CDR3 loop is CASSQDPRGTGVYEQYF. The CDR3 DNA is TGCGCCAGCAGCCAAGATCCAAGGGGGACAGGGGTCTACGAGCAGTACTTC.

The J gene is TRBJ1-4, the V gene TRBV6-5; no firm D call. The germline V gene encodes CDR1 MNHEY and CDR2 SVGAGI. CDR3 length: 14 amino acids. V lost 5 bases to trimming and J lost 0 bases, with 7 bases between them. The CDR3 region has the DNA TGTGCCAGCAGTGCGGATCCAACTAATGAAAAACTGTTTTTT. It specifies CASSADPTNEKLFF.

This chain uses TRBV29-1 with TRBJ2-3; the match to TRBD2 covers 13 bases. In germline, CDR1 is SQVTM, CDR2 ANQGSEA. This CDR3 has 15 amino acids. J was trimmed by 4 bases and V by 7 bases; bases with no gene match: 8. CDR3: CSASGLAGVPDTQYF. The CDR3 DNA follows: TGCAGCGCCTCCGGACTAGCGGGAGTACCAGATACGCAGTATTTT.

The chain combines TRBV7-2 with TRBJ2-3; 12 bases fit TRBD2. V shed 1 base and J 2 bases; nucleotides not matched to a gene: 10. CDR3 length: 19 amino acids. Germline V CDR1 and CDR2: SGHTA, FQGNSA. In DNA form, the CDR3 reads TGTGCCAGCAGCTTAGTCCCCACTAGCGGGGGGTTTGTCACAGATACGCAGTATTTT. Its protein is CASSLVPTSGGFVTDTQYF.

CDR3 sequence (DNA): TGTGCCAGCAGCTTCGGGTCGTCCCAGCAGTTCTTC. Translated, it gives CASSFGSSQQFF. The chain links TRBV11-2 to TRBJ2-1; D is unclear. Germline V CDR1 and CDR2: SGHAT, FQNNGV. The CDR3 totals 12 residues. Deletions cut 3 bases from V and 11 bases from J, with 11 bases between.

The CDR3 here is CASSPNRDRGLYGYTF. The CDR3 DNA reads TGTGCCAGCTCACCTAATCGGGACAGGGGCCTCTATGGCTACACCTTC. The chain combines TRBV18 with TRBJ1-2; TRBD1 matches 10 bases. Germline CDR1 is KGHSH and CDR2 is LQKENI. The CDR3 has 16 residues. V lost 3 bases to trimming and J lost 4 bases; unmatched junction nucleotides: 8.

This chain links TRBV10-3 with TRBJ2-7; 8 nucleotides agree with TRBD2. Trimming removed 11 bases from V and 2 bases from J; junction bases left unmatched: 5. CDR1 and CDR2 from the germline V gene are ENHRY and SYGVKD. This CDR3 region has 12 residues. The DNA for the CDR3 is TGTGCCTCGGGGGGACTAGCCTACGAGCAGTACTTC. It yields the protein CASGGLAYEQYF.

The chain is built from TRBV7-9 and TRBJ1-5, with D uncertain. Germline V gives CDR1 SEHNR, CDR2 FQNEAQ (reference sequence). The V end lost 1 base, the J end lost 6 bases, and 7 bases lay between the germline ends. CDR3 length: 13 residues. The CDR3 loop is CASSLGPGQPQHF. Written as DNA, the CDR3 is TGTGCCAGCAGCTTAGGGCCCGGTCAGCCCCAGCATTTT. Supplemented by reference TRBV7-9 and TRBJ1-5, the full variable domain reads DTGVSQNPRHKITKRGQNVTFRCDPISEHNRLYWYRQTLGQGPEFLTYFQNEAQLEKSRLLSDRFSAERPKGSFSTLEIQRTEQGDSAMYLCASSLGPGQPQHFGDGTRLSIL.

This chain joins TRBV29-1 and TRBJ1-2, with D possibly being TRBD1 (5 bases). Trimming took off 5 bases at V and 4 bases at J, with 14 bases between the two ends. Germline V gene lookup returns CDR1 SQVTM and CDR2 ANQGSEA. The CDR3 is 13 residues long. DNA for the CDR3: TGCAGCGTTTTTATTGGGGCTGGCTATGGCTACACCTTC. Translating it yields CSVFIGAGYGYTF. The full variable domain, in which reference TRBV29-1 and TRBJ1-2 provide the parts outside the CDR3, is SAVISQKPSRDICQRGTSLTIQCQVDSQVTMMFWYRQQPGQSLTLIATANQGSEATYESGFVIDKFPISRPNLTFSTLTVSNMSPEDSSIYLCSVFIGAGYGYTFGSGTRLTVV.

The chain employs TRBV6-1 and TRBJ2-7; the D is unclear. This CDR3 has 13 residues. Trimming removed 4 bases from V and 4 bases from J, with 11 bases in between. Germline CDR1 is MNHNS and CDR2 is SASEGT. CDR3: CASSGPRRYEQYF. DNA for the CDR3: TGTGCCAGCAGTGGCCCGAGAAGGTACGAGCAGTACTTC.

Notes on this clone: The same CDR3 also results from other DNA sequences found in this sample. The rearrangement uses TRBV7-8 and TRBJ2-7; 7 bases are a match to TRBD1. The CDR3 consists of 13 residues. Germline CDR1 is SGHVS and CDR2 is FQNEAQ. The J segment lost 3 bases and the V segment lost 3 bases, leaving 2 bases of the junction unmatched. This CDR3 reads CASSLGQIYEQYF. CDR3 nucleotide sequence: TGTGCCAGCAGCTTGGGACAGATCTACGAGCAGTACTTC.

The chain uses TRBV19 and TRBJ2-3; tentatively, D is TRBD1 (5 bases). CDR1 and CDR2 (germline): LNHDA, SQIVND (reference sequence). The CDR3 runs to 13 residues. V was shortened by 10 bases and J by 2 bases, with 13 bases between the two germline ends. The DNA for the CDR3 is TGTGCCACCCAAAGACAGATCACAGATACGCAGTATTTT. Residues: CATQRQITDTQYF.

The gene calls are TRBV4-1 and TRBJ2-3; D is unclear. Germline V gene data show CDR1 as MGHRA and CDR2 as YSYEKL. The ends were cut back, 2 bases at V and 6 bases at J, with 3 bases in the middle. The CDR3 spans 11 residues. Here the CDR3 DNA reads TGCGCCAGCAGCCAATTGGATACGCAGTATTTT. This codes for CASSQLDTQYF.

This clone was observed a single time. This sequence joins TRBV18 and TRBJ2-3; D not certain. The CDR3 covers 14 residues. The germline V gene encodes CDR1 KGHSH and CDR2 LQKENI. V lost 6 bases to trimming and J lost 2 bases, with 12 bases between them. CDR3 sequence: CASSPLPSTDTQYF. The CDR3 coding sequence is TGTGCCAGCTCCCCTCTACCGTCCACAGATACGCAGTATTTT.

This clone was detected only once. For the CDR3, the DNA is TGTGCCAGCAGCTTAGGACGTTTGAGGGCGAACACTGAAGCTTTCTTT. It encodes CASSLGRLRANTEAFF. V and J are TRBV7-9 and TRBJ1-1; D is uncertain. The CDR3 loop spans 16 amino acids. The ends were cut back, 1 base at V and 1 base at J, with 13 bases in the middle. The germline V gene encodes CDR1 SEHNR and CDR2 FQNEAQ (reference sequence). Supplemented by reference TRBV7-9 and TRBJ1-1, the full variable domain reads DTGVSQNPRHKITKRGQNVTFRCDPISEHNRLYWYRQTLGQGPEFLTYFQNEAQLEKSRLLSDRFSAERPKGSFSTLEIQRTEQGDSAMYLCASSLGRLRANTEAFFGQGTRLTVV.

The chain has TRBV9 and TRBJ2-3, with 8 nucleotides matching TRBD2. With V trimmed by 4 bases and J by 2 bases, 6 bases remained unmatched. CDR1 is SGDLS and CDR2 is YYNGEE in the germline V gene. The CDR3 runs to 15 residues. CDR3 protein: CASSTYSGDTDTQYF. CDR3 bases: TGTGCCAGCAGCACTTATAGCGGGGACACAGATACGCAGTATTTT.

This sequence joins TRBV5-1 and TRBJ1-3; 7 bases match TRBD1. This CDR3 contains 15 residues. With 4 bases clipped from V and 1 base from J, the junction kept 5 bases outside the gene matches. Germline CDR1 is SGHRS and CDR2 is YFSETQ. CDR3 in DNA: TGCGCCAGCAGCATAACAGGGGTTTCTGGAAACACCATATATTTT. Protein product: CASSITGVSGNTIYF.

The chain is built from TRBV4-2 and TRBJ1-2; D is perhaps TRBD1 (6 bases). In germline, CDR1 is LGHNA, CDR2 YNFKEQ. V was trimmed by 4 bases and J by 6 bases, leaving 24 bases between them. This CDR3 is built from 17 residues. This CDR3 reads CASSPPNTRQALNGYTF. CDR3 sequence (DNA): TGTGCCAGCAGCCCTCCTAATACGAGACAGGCATTAAATGGCTACACCTTC.

The chain combines TRBV6-1 with TRBJ2-5; D may correspond to TRBD1 or TRBD2 (5 bases each). CDR3 length equals 15 residues. V dropped 8 bases and J dropped 0 bases, with 16 bases sitting between them. The germline V gene has CDR1 MNHNS and CDR2 SASEGT. The CDR3 loop reads CASQQGRSYQETQYF. In nucleotides, the CDR3 is TGTGCCAGCCAGCAGGGACGATCGTACCAAGAGACCCAGTACTTC.

The chain combines TRBV19 with TRBJ2-6; D is unclear. Germline V gives CDR1 LNHDA, CDR2 SQIVND (reference sequence). Between the trimmed V and J ends, which lost 5 bases and 1 base, there was a span of 6 bases. The CDR3 is 14 residues long. CDR3 protein: CASSSQSGANVLTF. CDR3 nucleotides: TGTGCCAGTAGTTCCCAGTCTGGGGCCAACGTCCTGACTTTC.

The chain couples TRBV5-6 to TRBJ1-1; D not resolved. The CDR3 consists of 14 residues. V was clipped by 4 bases and J by 3 bases, with 13 bases between them. Germline V gives CDR1 SGHDT, CDR2 YYEEEE. The CDR3 loop reads CASSPFIEYTEAFF. The DNA for the CDR3 is TGTGCCAGCAGCCCCTTTATCGAGTACACTGAAGCTTTCTTT.

This sequence joins TRBV7-9 and TRBJ2-7; D is tentatively TRBD1 or TRBD2 (5 bases each). The ends were cut back, 5 bases at V and 3 bases at J, with 14 bases in the middle. The CDR3 length is 14 residues. CDR1 and CDR2 from the germline V gene are SEHNR and FQNEAQ (reference sequence). The CDR3 region has the DNA TGTGCCAGCAGCATGGGGGACGGAAGCTACGAGCAGTACTTC. Protein: CASSMGDGSYEQYF.

The chain couples TRBV11-2 to TRBJ2-5; 12 nucleotides align to TRBD2. The CDR3 is 17 amino acids. Losses at the gene ends were 0 bases for V and 3 bases for J; bases not matched to a gene: 5. Germline CDR1 and CDR2: SGHAT and FQNNGV. CDR3 in amino acids: CASSLEWASGGEETQYF. In DNA form, the CDR3 reads TGTGCCAGCAGCTTAGAATGGGCTAGCGGGGGGGAAGAGACCCAGTACTTC.

The chain combines TRBV29-1 with TRBJ2-5; 7 bases are a match to TRBD1. J gave up 4 bases and V 6 bases, and 8 bases lay outside the gene matches. This CDR3 spans 13 amino acids. Germline CDR1 is SQVTM and CDR2 is ANQGSEA. The CDR3, as DNA: TGCAGCGTAGATACAGGGGATAGAGAGACCCAGTACTTC. Encoded protein: CSVDTGDRETQYF.

Only one count was recorded for this clone. The chain carries TRBV18 and TRBJ2-6; D is undetermined. Trimming removed 0 bases from V and 2 bases from J, with 8 bases in between. CDR3 length equals 16 residues. CDR1 and CDR2 (germline): KGHSH, LQKENI. The CDR3, as DNA: TGTGCCAGCTCACCACCGAGGTTAACTGGGGCCAACGTCCTGACTTTC. Amino acids: CASSPPRLTGANVLTF.

The V gene is TRBV5-1, the J gene TRBJ2-1; 9 bases line up with TRBD2. The V segment lost 7 bases and the J segment 10 bases; nucleotides outside the gene matches: 15. This CDR3 region has 15 residues. Germline V gene lookup returns CDR1 SGHRS and CDR2 YFSETQ. CDR3 nucleotide sequence: TGCGCCAGCGCCCGGGGCCAGCGGGAGGTCGGAGAGCAGTTCTTC. This sequence encodes CASARGQREVGEQFF.

The genes are TRBV27 and TRBJ2-2, with 8 bases lining up with TRBD1. V lost 5 bases and J lost 6; bases outside the gene matches: 11. CDR3 size: 16 residues. Germline assignment: CDR1 MNHEY and CDR2 SMNVEV (reference sequence). CDR3 loop: CASSPSTGEIAGELFF. CDR3 DNA sequence: TGTGCCAGCAGTCCGTCGACAGGGGAGATTGCCGGGGAGCTGTTTTTT.

V usage is TRBV18 and J usage is TRBJ1-4; no reliable D call. This CDR3 is 13 amino acids long. V shed 3 bases and J shed 8 bases, with 10 bases lying between them. Germline V gives CDR1 KGHSH, CDR2 LQKENI. The CDR3 coding sequence is TGTGCCAGCTCACCCCTCGAGAGAGAAAAACTGTTTTTT. Translation: CASSPLEREKLFF.